This TCR beta chain comes out of a study of human T cells and chemical hapten exposure. Whole-study context: Sensitization used 2% DPC on approximately 2 cm by approximately 2 cm upper inner arm skin.

TCRdb recomputed calls from the RACE reads with MiXCR, one row per CDR3 protein. The data hold about 100,000 distinct CDR3 sequences, with approximately 10% observed a single time. Sample time point: patch test 1, 2 weeks after DPC sensitization. As for treatment: therapeutic diphenylcyclopropenone sensitization with weekly scalp DPC. V dropped 5 bases and J dropped 5 bases, with 15 bases sitting between them. There are 14 residues in the CDR3. The J gene is TRBJ2-5, the V gene TRBV12-3 or TRBV12-4; D is perhaps TRBD1 or TRBD2 (8 bases each). The material was whole blood, obtained in connection with sensitization to the hapten diphenylcyclopropenone (DPC). This sequence originates from a woman aged 40 to 49 with alopecia areata. Some clones in this sample may be carry-over from other donors' samples. The CDR3 spells CASSPGGGGETQYF. The DNA for the CDR3 is TGTGCCAGCAGTCCAGGGGGCGGGGGGGAGACCCAGTACTTC.